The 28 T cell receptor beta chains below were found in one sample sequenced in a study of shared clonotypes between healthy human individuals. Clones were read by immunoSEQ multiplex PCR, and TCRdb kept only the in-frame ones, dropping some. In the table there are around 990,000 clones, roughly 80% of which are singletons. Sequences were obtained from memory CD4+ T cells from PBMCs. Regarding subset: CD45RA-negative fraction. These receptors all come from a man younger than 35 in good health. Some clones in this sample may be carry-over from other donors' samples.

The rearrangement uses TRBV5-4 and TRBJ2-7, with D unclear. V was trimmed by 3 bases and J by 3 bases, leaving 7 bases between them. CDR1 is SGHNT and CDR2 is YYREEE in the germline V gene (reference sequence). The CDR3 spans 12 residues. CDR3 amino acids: CASSSSNYEQYF. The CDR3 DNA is TGTGCCAGCAGCTCCTCCAACTACGAGCAGTACTTC.

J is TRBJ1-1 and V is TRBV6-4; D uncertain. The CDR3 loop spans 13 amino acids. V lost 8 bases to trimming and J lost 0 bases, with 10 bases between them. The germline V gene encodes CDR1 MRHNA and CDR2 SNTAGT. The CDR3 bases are TGTGCCAGCTCCGGAGAATTGAACACTGAAGCTTTCTTT. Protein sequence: CASSGELNTEAFF.

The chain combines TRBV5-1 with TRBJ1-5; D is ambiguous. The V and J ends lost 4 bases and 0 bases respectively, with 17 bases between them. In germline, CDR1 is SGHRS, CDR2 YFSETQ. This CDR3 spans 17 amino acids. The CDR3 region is CASSPGGRTNSNQPQHF. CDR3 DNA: TGCGCCAGCAGCCCGGGAGGACGGACTAATAGCAATCAGCCCCAGCATTTT.

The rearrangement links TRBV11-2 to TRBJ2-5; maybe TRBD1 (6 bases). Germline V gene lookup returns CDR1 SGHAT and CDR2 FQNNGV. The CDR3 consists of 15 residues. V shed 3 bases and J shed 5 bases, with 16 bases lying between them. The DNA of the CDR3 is TGTGCCAGCAGCTTTCGGGCAGGGGCTGAGGAGACCCAGTACTTC. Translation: CASSFRAGAEETQYF.

For the CDR3, the DNA is TGCGCCAGCAGCCGAGATCCGGAGACCGATACGCAGTATTTT. The encoded protein is CASSRDPETDTQYF. This chain connects TRBV5-1 to TRBJ2-3; D is uncertain. Per the germline V gene, CDR1 is SGHRS and CDR2 is YFSETQ. Deletions cut 4 bases from V and 6 bases from J, with 15 bases between. The length of the CDR3 is 14 residues.

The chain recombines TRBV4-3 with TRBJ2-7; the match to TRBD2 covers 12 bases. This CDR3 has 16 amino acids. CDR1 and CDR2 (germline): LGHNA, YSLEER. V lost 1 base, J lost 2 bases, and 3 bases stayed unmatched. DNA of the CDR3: TGCGCCAGCAGCCAAGGGACTAGCGGGGCACCCTACGAGCAGTACTTC. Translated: CASSQGTSGAPYEQYF.

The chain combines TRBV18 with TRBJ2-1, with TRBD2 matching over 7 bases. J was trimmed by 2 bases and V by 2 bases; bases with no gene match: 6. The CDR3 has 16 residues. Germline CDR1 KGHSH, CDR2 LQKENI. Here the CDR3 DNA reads TGTGCCAGCTCACCATTTGGAGCGGGAACCTACAATGAGCAGTTCTTC. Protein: CASSPFGAGTYNEQFF. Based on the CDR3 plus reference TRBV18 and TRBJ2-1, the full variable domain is NAGVMQNPRHLVRRRGQEARLRCSPMKGHSHVYWYRQLPEEGLKFMVYLQKENIIDESGMPKERFSAEFPKEGPSILRIQQVVRGDSAAYFCASSPFGAGTYNEQFFGPGTRLTVL.

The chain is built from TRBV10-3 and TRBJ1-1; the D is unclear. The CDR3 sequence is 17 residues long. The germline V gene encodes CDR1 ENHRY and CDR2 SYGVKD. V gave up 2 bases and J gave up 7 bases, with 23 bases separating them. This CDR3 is CAISEIDPTASRLEAFF. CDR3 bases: TGTGCCATCAGTGAGATAGACCCGACGGCCTCCAGGCTTGAAGCTTTCTTT.

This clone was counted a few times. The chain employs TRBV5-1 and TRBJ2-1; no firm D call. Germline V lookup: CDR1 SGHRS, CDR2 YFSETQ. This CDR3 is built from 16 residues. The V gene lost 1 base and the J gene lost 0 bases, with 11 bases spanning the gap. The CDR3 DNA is TGCGCCAGCAGCTTGCTCGGCGCCAGCTCCTACAATGAGCAGTTCTTC. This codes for CASSLLGASSYNEQFF. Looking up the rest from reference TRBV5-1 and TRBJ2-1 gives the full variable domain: KAGVTQTPRYLIKTRGQQVTLSCSPISGHRSVSWYQQTPGQGLQFLFEYFSETQRNKGNFPGRFSGRQFSNSRSEMNVSTLELGDSALYLCASSLLGASSYNEQFFGPGTRLTVL.

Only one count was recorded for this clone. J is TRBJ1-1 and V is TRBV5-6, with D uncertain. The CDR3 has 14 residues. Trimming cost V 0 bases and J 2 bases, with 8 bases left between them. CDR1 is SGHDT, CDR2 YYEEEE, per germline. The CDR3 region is CASSLDHRNTEAFF. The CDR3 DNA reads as TGTGCCAGCAGCTTGGACCATCGAAACACTGAAGCTTTCTTT.

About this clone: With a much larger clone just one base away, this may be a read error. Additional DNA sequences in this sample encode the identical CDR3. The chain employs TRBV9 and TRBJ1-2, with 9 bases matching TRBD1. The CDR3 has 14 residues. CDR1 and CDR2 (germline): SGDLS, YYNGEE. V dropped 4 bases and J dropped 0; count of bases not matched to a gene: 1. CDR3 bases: TGTGCCAGCAGCCGACAGGGGGCTAACTATGGCTACACCTTC. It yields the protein CASSRQGANYGYTF. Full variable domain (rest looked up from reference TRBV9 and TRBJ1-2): DSGVTQTPKHLITATGQRVTLRCSPRSGDLSVYWYQQSLDQGLQFLIQYYNGEERAKGNILERFSAQQFPDLHSELNLSSLELGDSALYFCASSRQGANYGYTFGSGTRLTVV.

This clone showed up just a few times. The CDR3 sequence: CATMTPSGTGITGELFF. The CDR3 nucleotides are TGTGCCACTATGACCCCGTCCGGGACAGGGATTACCGGGGAGCTGTTTTTT. This chain connects TRBV27 to TRBJ2-2; TRBD1 matches at 9 bases. Per the germline V gene, CDR1 is MNHEY and CDR2 is SMNVEV (reference sequence). The CDR3 has 17 residues. Germline trimming cut 10 bases from V and 5 bases from J; bases unmatched to any gene: 17.

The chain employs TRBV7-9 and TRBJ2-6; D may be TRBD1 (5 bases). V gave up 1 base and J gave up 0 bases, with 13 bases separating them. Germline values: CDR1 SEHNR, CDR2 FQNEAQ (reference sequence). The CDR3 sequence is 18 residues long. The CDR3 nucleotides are TGTGCCAGCAGCTTAGGTCTTGGGGCAGCCTCTGGGGCCAACGTCCTGACTTTC. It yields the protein CASSLGLGAASGANVLTF.

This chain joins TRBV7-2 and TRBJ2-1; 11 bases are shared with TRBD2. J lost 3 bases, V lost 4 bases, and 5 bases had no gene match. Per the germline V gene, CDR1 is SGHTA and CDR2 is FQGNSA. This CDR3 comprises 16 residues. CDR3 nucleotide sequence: TGTGCCAGCAGCTCTACTAGCGGGAGCCTCTACAATGAGCAGTTCTTC. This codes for CASSSTSGSLYNEQFF.

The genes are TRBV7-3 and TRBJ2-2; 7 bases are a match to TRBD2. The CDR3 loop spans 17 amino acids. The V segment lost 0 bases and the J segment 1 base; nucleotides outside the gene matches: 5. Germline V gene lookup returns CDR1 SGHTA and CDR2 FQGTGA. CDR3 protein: CASSLTSIAGNTGELFF. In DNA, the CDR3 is TGTGCCAGCAGCTTAACTTCTATAGCGGGGAACACCGGGGAGCTGTTTTTT.

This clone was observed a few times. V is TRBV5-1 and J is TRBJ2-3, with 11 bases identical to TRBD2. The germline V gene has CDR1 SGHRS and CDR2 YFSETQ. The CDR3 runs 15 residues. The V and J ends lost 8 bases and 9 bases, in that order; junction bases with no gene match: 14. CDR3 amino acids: CASLPLAGGPGTQYF. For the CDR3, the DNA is TGCGCCAGTCTCCCTTTAGCGGGAGGGCCAGGAACGCAGTATTTT.

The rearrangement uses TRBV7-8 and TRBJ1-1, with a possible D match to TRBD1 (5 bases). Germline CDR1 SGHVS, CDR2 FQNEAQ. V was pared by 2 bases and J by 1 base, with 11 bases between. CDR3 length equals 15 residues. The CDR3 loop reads CASSLMGTGNTEAFF. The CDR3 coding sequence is TGTGCCAGCAGCTTAATGGGGACGGGGAACACTGAAGCTTTCTTT.

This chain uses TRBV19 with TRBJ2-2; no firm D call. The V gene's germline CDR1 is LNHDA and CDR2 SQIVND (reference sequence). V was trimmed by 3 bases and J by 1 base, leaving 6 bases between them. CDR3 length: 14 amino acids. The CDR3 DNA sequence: TGTGCCAGTAGTATCCCCTTGAACACCGGGGAGCTGTTTTTT. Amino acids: CASSIPLNTGELFF.

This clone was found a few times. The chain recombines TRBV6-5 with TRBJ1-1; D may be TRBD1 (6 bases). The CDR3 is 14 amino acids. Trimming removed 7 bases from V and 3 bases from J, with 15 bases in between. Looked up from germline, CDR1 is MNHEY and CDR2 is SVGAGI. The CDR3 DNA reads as TGTGCCAGCACCTTTACAGGGAAGGACACTGAAGCTTTCTTT. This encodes CASTFTGKDTEAFF.

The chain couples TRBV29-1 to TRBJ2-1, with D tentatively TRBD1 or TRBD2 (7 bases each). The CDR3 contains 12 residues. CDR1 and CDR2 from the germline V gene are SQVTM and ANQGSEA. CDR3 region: CRGGRQGAEQFF. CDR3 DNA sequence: TGCAGGGGGGGGAGACAGGGCGCGGAGCAGTTCTTC.

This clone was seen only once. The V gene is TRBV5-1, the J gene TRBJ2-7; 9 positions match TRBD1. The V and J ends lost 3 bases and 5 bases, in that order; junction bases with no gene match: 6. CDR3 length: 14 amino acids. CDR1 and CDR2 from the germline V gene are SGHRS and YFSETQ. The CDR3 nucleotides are TGCGCCAGCAGCTCCGGGACAGGGTACGACGAGCAGTACTTC. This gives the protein CASSSGTGYDEQYF. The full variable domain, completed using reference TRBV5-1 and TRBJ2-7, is KAGVTQTPRYLIKTRGQQVTLSCSPISGHRSVSWYQQTPGQGLQFLFEYFSETQRNKGNFPGRFSGRQFSNSRSEMNVSTLELGDSALYLCASSSGTGYDEQYFGPGTRLTVT.

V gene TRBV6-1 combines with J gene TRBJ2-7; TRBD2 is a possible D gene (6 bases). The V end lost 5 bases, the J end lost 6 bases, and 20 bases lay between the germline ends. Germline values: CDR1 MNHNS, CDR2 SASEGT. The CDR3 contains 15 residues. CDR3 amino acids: CASSLRTRLGGEQYF. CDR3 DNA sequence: TGTGCCAGCAGTTTGAGGACTCGCCTCGGGGGCGAGCAGTACTTC.

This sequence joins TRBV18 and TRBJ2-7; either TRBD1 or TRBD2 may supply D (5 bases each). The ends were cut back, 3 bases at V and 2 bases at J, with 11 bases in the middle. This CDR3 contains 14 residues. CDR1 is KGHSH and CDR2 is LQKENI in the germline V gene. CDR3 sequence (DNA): TGTGCCAGCTCACCGGCAGGGACCACCTACGAGCAGTACTTC. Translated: CASSPAGTTYEQYF.

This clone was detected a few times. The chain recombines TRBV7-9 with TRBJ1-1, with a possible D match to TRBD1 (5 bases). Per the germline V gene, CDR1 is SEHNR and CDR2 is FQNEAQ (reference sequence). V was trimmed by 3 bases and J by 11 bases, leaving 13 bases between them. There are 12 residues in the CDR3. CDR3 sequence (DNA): TGTGCCAGCAGCTTGGTTCCAGGGAAGGCTTTCTTT. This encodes CASSLVPGKAFF.

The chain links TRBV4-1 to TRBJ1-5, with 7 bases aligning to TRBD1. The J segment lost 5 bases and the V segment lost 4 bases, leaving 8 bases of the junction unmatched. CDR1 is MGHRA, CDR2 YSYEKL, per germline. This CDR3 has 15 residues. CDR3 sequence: CASSRVLTGDQPQHF. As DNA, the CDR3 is TGCGCCAGCAGCCGAGTTTTAACAGGGGATCAGCCCCAGCATTTT.

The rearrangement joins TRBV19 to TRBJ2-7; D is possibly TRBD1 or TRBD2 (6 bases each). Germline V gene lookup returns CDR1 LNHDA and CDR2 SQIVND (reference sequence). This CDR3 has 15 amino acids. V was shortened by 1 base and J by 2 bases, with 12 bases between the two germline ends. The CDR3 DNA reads TGTGCCAGTAGTATAGTTTGGCGGGACACCTACGAGCAGTACTTC. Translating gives CASSIVWRDTYEQYF.

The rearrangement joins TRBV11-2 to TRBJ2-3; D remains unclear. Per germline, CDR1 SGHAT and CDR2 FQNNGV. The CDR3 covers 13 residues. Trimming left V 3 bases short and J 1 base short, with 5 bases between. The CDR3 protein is CASSFFRTDTQYF. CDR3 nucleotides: TGTGCCAGCAGCTTTTTCCGCACAGATACGCAGTATTTT.

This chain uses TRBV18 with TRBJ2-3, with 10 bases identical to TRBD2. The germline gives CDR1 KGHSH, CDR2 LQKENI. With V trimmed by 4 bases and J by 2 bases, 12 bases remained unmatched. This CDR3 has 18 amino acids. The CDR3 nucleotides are TGTGCCAGCTCACTCGTTATGCCTAGCGGGAGTTTCACAGATACGCAGTATTTT. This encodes CASSLVMPSGSFTDTQYF.